This TCR beta chain is from a study of cytomegalovirus exposure and HLA in healthy donors. Study overall: Roughly 80% of 300 to 450 genotyped donors fell in the Caucasian-associated ancestry cluster.

Details on this clone: Its matching antigen is unknown.

Trimming shortened V by 3 bases and J by 0 bases, and 15 bases separated the two germline ends. Per the germline V gene, CDR1 is MNHEY and CDR2 is SMNVEV (reference sequence). The CDR3 consists of 16 residues. PCR used 60 Vbeta primers and 13 Jbeta primers. The method was immunoSEQ multiplex PCR; TCRdb's version includes in-frame clones alone and lacks a portion of them. The sample lists 100,000 to 130,000 clones, around 73% occurring once. Study-level points and caveats: The majority of TCR sequences were rare, yet some public TCRs appeared in many donors.

This clonotype was obtained from a man aged 25 to 40 in good health and CMV-seronegative. Sequencing was done on a sample of PBMCs. The chain employs TRBV27 and TRBJ2-7; D is perhaps TRBD2 (7 bases). CDR3 sequence reads: CASSFPPGGPSYEQYF. CDR3 nucleotides: TGTGCCAGCAGTTTCCCCCCCGGGGGGCCCTCCTACGAGCAGTACTTC.